The clone carrying this TCR beta chain was recorded many times. What it binds is unknown. Enrollment excluded any patients with other autoimmune diseases, uncontrolled infections, pregnancy or lactation. PBMCs were density-gradient isolated from roughly 9.5 ml fresh blood. This sample is drawn from a study of Graves' ophthalmopathy and Graves' hyperthyroidism. Study-level background: Upon initial diagnosis and before any treatment, peripheral blood was collected.

General observations from the study: Using a 13-signature model, the authors split ophthalmopathy from stable hyperthyroidism, with 85% to 90% sensitivity and approximately 78% specificity.

The CDR3 consists of 14 residues. The V and J ends lost 6 bases and 8 bases respectively, with 19 bases between them. Amplifying from RNA transcripts, the study obtained TCR beta CDR3 regions. First-round RT-PCR relied on HTBI primers, and a second-round multiplex PCR came next. TCRdb itself ran the multiplex PCR reads through MiXCR, one entry per CDR3 protein. The data hold approximately 160,000 distinct CDR3 sequences, with approximately 40% observed a single time. This receptor was taken from a man aged 25 to 40 with Graves' ophthalmopathy. Sequencing was carried out using peripheral blood. The V call is TRBV12-3 or TRBV12-4, the J call TRBJ1-2; D is possibly TRBD1 (5 bases). The CDR3 protein is CASSPDLTAWGYTF. The CDR3 coding sequence is TGTGCCAGCAGCCCCGACTTGACAGCGTGGGGCTACACCTTC.